The rows below give T cell receptor beta chains drawn from one sample of a study of T-cell memory formation after mild COVID-19. In TCRdb, the 5' RACE reads were re-called with MiXCR into one record per CDR3 protein. Found here are about 560,000 distinct CDR3 sequences, about 22% of them singletons; the top ten hold about 8.4%. The sample comprised PBMCs or a T cell subset sorted from them (not recorded which). The receptors stem from an adult woman who had mild COVID-19 (a few samples of this study predate the infection). Cell type and time point are not known. The CDR3 runs from the conserved cysteine through the conserved F or W. Each record gives: V gene, D gene, J gene, CDR3 protein. The D gene is left open where the match is weak.

>TRBV5-1|.|TRBJ2-7
CASSLRSGDEQYF
>TRBV29-1|.|TRBJ2-5
CSVGSRRGSQGETQYF
>TRBV20-1|.|TRBJ1-1
CSARDHGRGVAEAFF
>TRBV7-8|.|TRBJ1-2
CASSLGHGDYGYTF
>TRBV5-1|.|TRBJ1-2
CASSATGGLYGYTF
>TRBV5-5|TRBD1|TRBJ2-7
CASSFGTGGSEQYF
>TRBV6-1|.|TRBJ1-1
CASTSPRGGKNTEAFF
>TRBV12-3/TRBV12-4|.|TRBJ1-5
CASSLTGRKKPQHF
>TRBV29-1|TRBD1|TRBJ1-2
CSVEDTGQGFNYGYTF
>TRBV18|TRBD2|TRBJ2-3
CASSPLSSGSTDTQYF
>TRBV12-3/TRBV12-4|TRBD2|TRBJ2-1
CASSSPRLAGYNEQFF
>TRBV24-1|TRBD1|TRBJ1-2
CATSPKGQGSGGYTF
>TRBV10-3|TRBD1|TRBJ2-1
CAISATGAPLYNEQFF
>TRBV4-1|TRBD2|TRBJ2-1
CASSQDGGALGNEQFF
>TRBV12-3/TRBV12-4|.|TRBJ2-7
CASSTNGGHMPNYSEQYF
>TRBV5-1|.|TRBJ2-7
CASSSGRYEQYF
>TRBV12-5|TRBD2|TRBJ2-7
CASGLGLAGDRRSYEQYF
>TRBV11-2|TRBD2|TRBJ2-2
CASSRAGLAGATGELFF
>TRBV5-6|.|TRBJ2-5
CASSHTTSAVEETQYF
>TRBV10-3|.|TRBJ2-7
CAISSSGQTYEQYF
>TRBV6-6|.|TRBJ2-7
CASEGPGLVGQYF
>TRBV5-1|.|TRBJ2-1
CASSAGTLYNEQFF
>TRBV7-9|.|TRBJ2-3
CASSSRLEASDTQYF
>TRBV10-3|.|TRBJ1-1
CAAQENTEAFF